These 15 T cell receptor beta chains share one sample of origin, sequenced in a study of Tregs in tolerant kidney transplant recipients. Some clones are missing from TCRdb's copy, which holds only in-frame ones; the method was immunoSEQ multiplex PCR. The table shows tens of thousands of clones, with around 82% occurring only once. Sequencing was performed on CD4+ T cells from blood. The receptor set was obtained from a human donor in good health.

The gene calls are TRBV13 and TRBJ2-2; tentatively, D is TRBD1 (5 bases). V shed 8 bases and J shed 0 bases, with 7 bases lying between them. This CDR3 is built from 13 residues. Germline lookup yields CDR1 PRHDT and CDR2 FYEKMQ (reference sequence). The CDR3 bases are TGTGCCAGCGGGGCAGCGAACACCGGGGAGCTGTTTTTT. The encoded protein is CASGAANTGELFF. The whole variable domain, filled in from reference TRBV13 and TRBJ2-2, reads AAGVIQSPRHLIKEKRETATLKCYPIPRHDTVYWYQQGPGQDPQFLISFYEKMQSDKGSIPDRFSAQQFSDYHSELNMSSLELGDSALYFCASGAANTGELFFGEGSRLTVL.

The rearrangement joins TRBV5-6 to TRBJ2-1, with D possibly called TRBD1 or TRBD2 (5 bases each). V dropped 3 bases and J dropped 4 bases, with 23 bases sitting between them. Germline-derived CDR1 and CDR2 are SGHDT and YYEEEE. This CDR3 region has 18 residues. The CDR3 DNA sequence: TGTGCCAGCAGCTCTACCGGGACCATTCCCGAACCTTACAATGAGCAGTTCTTC. Protein: CASSSTGTIPEPYNEQFF.

The genes are TRBV28 and TRBJ2-5; 7 positions agree with TRBD2. V was clipped by 3 bases and J by 4 bases; unmatched bases: 5. CDR3 size: 14 residues. Germline V gene sequence: CDR1 MDHEN, CDR2 SYDVKM. This CDR3 reads CASSFKGGVETQYF. The CDR3 DNA reads as TGTGCCAGCAGTTTTAAGGGAGGGGTAGAGACCCAGTACTTC.

CDR3 in amino acids: CASNAGSSSEQFF. The CDR3 DNA follows: TGTGCCAGCAATGCGGGATCGTCGAGTGAGCAGTTCTTC. The genes are TRBV7-3 and TRBJ2-1; D possibly corresponds to TRBD2 (6 bases). This CDR3 contains 13 residues. Germline CDR1 SGHTA, CDR2 FQGTGA. V dropped 7 bases and J dropped 9 bases, with 16 bases sitting between them.

The chain is built from TRBV7-2 and TRBJ1-6; D is perhaps TRBD1 (5 bases). The CDR3 runs 14 residues. Between the trimmed V and J ends, which lost 5 bases and 7 bases, there was a span of 12 bases. Germline CDR1 and CDR2: SGHTA and FQGNSA. The CDR3 DNA follows: TGTGCCAGCAGCCTCAACCCAGGGAATTCACCCCTCCACTTT. Residues: CASSLNPGNSPLHF.

The chain couples TRBV28 to TRBJ2-7; TRBD1 matches at 10 bases. The CDR3 length is 16 residues. J lost 4 bases, V lost 5 bases, and 11 bases had no gene match. Germline CDR1 MDHEN, CDR2 SYDVKM. The CDR3 coding sequence is TGTGCCAGCAGTCCCCCGCCGGGACAGGGGCTGTACGAGCAGTACTTC. This gives the protein CASSPPPGQGLYEQYF.

The V call is TRBV5-1, the J call TRBJ2-7; 8 nucleotides line up with TRBD2. Trimming cost V 1 base and J 2 bases; bases outside gene matches: 5. The V gene's germline CDR1 is SGHRS and CDR2 YFSETQ. The CDR3 is made up of 15 amino acids. The CDR3 sequence is CASSLLTSGPYEQYF. The CDR3 bases are TGCGCCAGCAGCTTGCTCACTAGCGGCCCCTACGAGCAGTACTTC.

This chain uses TRBV18 with TRBJ1-1; D unresolved. Trimming left V 0 bases short and J 5 bases short, with 10 bases between. Germline CDR1 reads KGHSH; CDR2 reads LQKENI. The CDR3 loop spans 14 amino acids. The CDR3 DNA follows: TGTGCCAGCTCACCACCGGCCCCTAGAACTGAAGCTTTCTTT. Its translation is CASSPPAPRTEAFF. Together with reference TRBV18 and TRBJ1-1, the CDR3 gives the full variable domain: NAGVMQNPRHLVRRRGQEARLRCSPMKGHSHVYWYRQLPEEGLKFMVYLQKENIIDESGMPKERFSAEFPKEGPSILRIQQVVRGDSAAYFCASSPPAPRTEAFFGQGTRLTVV.

The rearrangement joins TRBV12-5 to TRBJ2-2; D unresolved. The CDR3 has 12 amino acids. Trimming shortened V by 2 bases and J by 9 bases, and 7 bases separated the two germline ends. CDR1 is LGHNT and CDR2 is FRNRAP in the germline V gene. CDR3 in DNA: TGTGCTAGTGGTTTGCCCCTGAGGGAGCTGTTTTTT. Translation gives CASGLPLRELFF.

The sample holds one count of this clone. This chain joins TRBV12-5 and TRBJ1-2; 8 bases are shared with TRBD1. The J segment lost 0 bases and the V segment lost 6 bases, leaving 0 bases of the junction unmatched. The CDR3 is made up of 13 amino acids. Germline-derived CDR1 and CDR2 are LGHNT and FRNRAP. CDR3 bases: TGTGCTAGTGGGACAGGGGCTAACTATGGCTACACCTTC. This translates into CASGTGANYGYTF.

The rearrangement joins TRBV5-4 to TRBJ2-7; maybe TRBD1 (6 bases). Germline assignment: CDR1 SGHNT and CDR2 YYREEE (reference sequence). V gave up 3 bases and J gave up 6 bases, with 10 bases separating them. The CDR3 spans 12 residues. The CDR3 DNA reads TGTGCCAGCAGCTACGACAGGATCGAGCAGTACTTC. Translation gives CASSYDRIEQYF.

This clone was found once. This chain joins TRBV19 and TRBJ2-6; TRBD2 aligns across 10 bases. Germline values: CDR1 LNHDA, CDR2 SQIVND (reference sequence). Unmatched junction bases numbered 4, after V lost 5 bases and J lost 0 bases. The CDR3 covers 17 residues. The CDR3 is CASSVSGGASGANVLTF. The CDR3 DNA sequence: TGTGCCAGTAGTGTCAGCGGGGGGGCCTCTGGGGCCAACGTCCTGACTTTC.

For the CDR3, the DNA is TGTGCCAGCAGTGTAACTTCTACGCAGTATTTT. Encoded protein: CASSVTSTQYF. The chain recombines TRBV2 with TRBJ2-3; D remains ambiguous. Trimming cost V 4 bases and J 8 bases, with 7 bases left between them. The germline V gene has CDR1 SNHLY and CDR2 FYNNEI. The CDR3 covers 11 residues.

The rearrangement joins TRBV6-5 to TRBJ2-4, with 7 positions matching TRBD2. Trimming cost V 7 bases and J 9 bases; bases outside gene matches: 3. Germline CDR1 is MNHEY and CDR2 is SVGAGI. The CDR3 contains 11 residues. The CDR3 DNA is TGTGCCAGCATGGGGGGGACCATTCAGTACTTC. Translating it yields CASMGGTIQYF.

This clone showed up just a few times. J is TRBJ1-5 and V is TRBV30; possibly TRBD1 for D (5 bases). Trimming stripped 3 bases from V and 6 bases from J, with 12 bases between. CDR3 length: 13 residues. Germline assignment: CDR1 GTSNPN and CDR2 SVGIG (reference sequence). The CDR3 is CAWSGGGSQPQHF. The CDR3 DNA follows: TGTGCCTGGAGCGGGGGGGGGAGTCAGCCCCAGCATTTT.